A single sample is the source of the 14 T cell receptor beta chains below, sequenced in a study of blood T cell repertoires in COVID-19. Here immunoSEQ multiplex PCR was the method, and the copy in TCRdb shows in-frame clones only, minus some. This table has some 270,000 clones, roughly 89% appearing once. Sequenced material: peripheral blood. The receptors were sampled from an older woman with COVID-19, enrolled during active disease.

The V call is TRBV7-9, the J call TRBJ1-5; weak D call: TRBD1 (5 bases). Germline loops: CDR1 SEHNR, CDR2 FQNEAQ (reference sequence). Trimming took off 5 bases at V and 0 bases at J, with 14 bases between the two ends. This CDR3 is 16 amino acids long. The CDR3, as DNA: TGTGCCAGCAGCGGATCGACAGCTTATAGCAATCAGCCCCAGCATTTT. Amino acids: CASSGSTAYSNQPQHF.

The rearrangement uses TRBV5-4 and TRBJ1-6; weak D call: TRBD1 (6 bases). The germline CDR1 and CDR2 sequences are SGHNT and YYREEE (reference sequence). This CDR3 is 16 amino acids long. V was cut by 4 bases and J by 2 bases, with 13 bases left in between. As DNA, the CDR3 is TGTGCCAGCAGCCCCTACAGGGAGACCTATAATTCACCCCTCCACTTT. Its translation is CASSPYRETYNSPLHF.

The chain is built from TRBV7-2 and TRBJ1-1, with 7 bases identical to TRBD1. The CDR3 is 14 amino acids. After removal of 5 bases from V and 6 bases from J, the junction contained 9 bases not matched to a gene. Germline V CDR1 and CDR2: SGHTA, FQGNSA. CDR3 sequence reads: CASSLTGKLAEAFF. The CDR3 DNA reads TGTGCCAGCAGCCTGACAGGGAAGTTGGCTGAAGCTTTCTTT.

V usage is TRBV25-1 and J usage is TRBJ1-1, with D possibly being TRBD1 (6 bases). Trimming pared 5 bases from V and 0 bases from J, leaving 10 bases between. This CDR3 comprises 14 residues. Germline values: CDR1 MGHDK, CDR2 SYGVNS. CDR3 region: CASSFSGVNTEAFF. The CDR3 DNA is TGTGCCAGCAGTTTCTCAGGGGTGAACACTGAAGCTTTCTTT.

The DNA for the CDR3 is TGTGCCATCAGAGGGACAGGGTACTCCTACAATGAGCAGTTCTTC. Translating it yields CAIRGTGYSYNEQFF. The rearrangement links TRBV10-3 to TRBJ2-1, with 9 bases identical to TRBD1. V shed 6 bases and J 0 bases; nucleotides not matched to a gene: 3. The germline gives CDR1 ENHRY, CDR2 SYGVKD. This CDR3 region has 15 residues.

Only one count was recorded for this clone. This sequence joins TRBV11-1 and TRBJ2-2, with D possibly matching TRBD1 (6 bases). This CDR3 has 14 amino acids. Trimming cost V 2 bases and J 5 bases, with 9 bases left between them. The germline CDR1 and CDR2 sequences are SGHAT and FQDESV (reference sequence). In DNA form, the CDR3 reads TGTGCCAGCAGCTTAACCAGGGGTACCGGGGAGCTGTTTTTT. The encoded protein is CASSLTRGTGELFF.

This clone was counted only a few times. CDR3 amino acids: CASTSFTGSNGYTF. The CDR3 bases are TGTGCCAGCACGTCATTTACAGGGTCAAATGGCTACACCTTC. This sequence joins TRBV27 and TRBJ1-2; tentatively, D is TRBD1 (6 bases). CDR3 length: 14 amino acids. With 7 bases removed from V and 6 bases from J, the gap between germline ends came to 18 bases. Looked up from germline, CDR1 is MNHEY and CDR2 is SMNVEV (reference sequence).

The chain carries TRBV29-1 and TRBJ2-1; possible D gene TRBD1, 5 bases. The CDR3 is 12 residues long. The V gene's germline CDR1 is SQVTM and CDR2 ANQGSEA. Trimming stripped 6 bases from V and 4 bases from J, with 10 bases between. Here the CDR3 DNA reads TGCAGCGTGACAGAGTCTTACAATGAGCAGTTCTTC. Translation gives CSVTESYNEQFF.

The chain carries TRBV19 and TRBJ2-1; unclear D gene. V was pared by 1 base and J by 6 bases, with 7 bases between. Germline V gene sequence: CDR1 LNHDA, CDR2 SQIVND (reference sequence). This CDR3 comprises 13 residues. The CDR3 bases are TGTGCCAGTAGTATAGTTGCGCGCAATGAGCAGTTCTTC. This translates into CASSIVARNEQFF.

CDR3: CASSRGTGIPLTF. In nucleotides, the CDR3 is TGTGCCAGCAGCCGCGGGACAGGGATACCGCTCACCTTC. The chain has TRBV3-1 (or the pseudogene TRBV3-2) and TRBJ1-2, with TRBD1 identical over 9 bases. Trimming at V came to 4 bases and at J to 13 bases, leaving 10 bases not matched to a gene. Germline V gene lookup returns CDR1 LGHDT and CDR2 YNNKEL (reference sequence). The CDR3 loop spans 13 amino acids.

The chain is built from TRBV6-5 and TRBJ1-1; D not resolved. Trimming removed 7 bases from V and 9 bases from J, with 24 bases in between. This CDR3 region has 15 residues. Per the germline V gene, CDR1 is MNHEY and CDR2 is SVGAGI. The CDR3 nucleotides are TGTGCCAGCAACTCTAGTCGGGTCATAGTTCGTAAAGCTTTCTTT. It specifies CASNSSRVIVRKAFF.

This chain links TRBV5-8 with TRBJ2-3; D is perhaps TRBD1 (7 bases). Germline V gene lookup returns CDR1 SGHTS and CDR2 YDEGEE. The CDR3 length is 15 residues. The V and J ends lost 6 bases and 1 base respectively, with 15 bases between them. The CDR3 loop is CASNLGGGGTDTQYF. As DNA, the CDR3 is TGTGCCAGCAATCTAGGGGGCGGGGGCACAGATACGCAGTATTTT.

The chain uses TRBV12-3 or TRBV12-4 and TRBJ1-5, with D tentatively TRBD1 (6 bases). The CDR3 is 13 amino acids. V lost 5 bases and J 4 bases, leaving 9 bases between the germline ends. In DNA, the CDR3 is TGTGCCAGCAGTCAAACAGGGAATCAGCCCCAGCATTTT. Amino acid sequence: CASSQTGNQPQHF.

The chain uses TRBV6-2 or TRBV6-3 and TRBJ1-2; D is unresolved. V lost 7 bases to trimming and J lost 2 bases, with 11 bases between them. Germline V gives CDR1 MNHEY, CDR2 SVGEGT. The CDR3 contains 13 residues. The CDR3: CASTPAGNYGYTF. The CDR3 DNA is TGTGCCAGCACCCCAGCGGGAAACTATGGCTACACCTTC.